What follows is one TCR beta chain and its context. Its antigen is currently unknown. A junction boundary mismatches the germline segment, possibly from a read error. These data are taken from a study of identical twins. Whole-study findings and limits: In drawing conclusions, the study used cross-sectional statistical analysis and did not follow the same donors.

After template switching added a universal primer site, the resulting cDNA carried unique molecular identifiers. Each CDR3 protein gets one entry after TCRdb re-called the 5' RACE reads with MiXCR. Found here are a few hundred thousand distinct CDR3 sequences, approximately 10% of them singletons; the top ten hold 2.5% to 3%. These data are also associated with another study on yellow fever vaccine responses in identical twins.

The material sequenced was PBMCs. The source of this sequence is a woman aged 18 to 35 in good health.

The CDR3 DNA reads TGTGCCAGCGGCCAAGATCCGGGCGACCCCTACGAGCAGTACTTC. Protein sequence: CASGQDPGDPYEQYF. The J gene is TRBJ2-7, the V gene TRBV3-1; D is undetermined. The germline V gene encodes CDR1 LGHDT and CDR2 YNNKEL (reference sequence). The CDR3 loop spans 15 amino acids.